This TCR beta chain was found in a study of shared clonotypes between healthy human individuals. The study's findings and limits: It was the non-shared clonotypes that had lower generation probabilities than clonotypes shared by all four donors.

This CDR3 is 12 amino acids long. Between the trimmed V and J ends, which lost 10 bases and 4 bases, there was a span of 13 bases. The germline V gene has CDR1 SNHLY and CDR2 FYNNEI. As regards this clone: Its antigen remains unidentified.

Division of CD4+ cells produced a CD45RA+ naive subset and a CD45RA-negative memory subset. The data were produced by immunoSEQ multiplex PCR, yet TCRdb's version contains in-frame clones alone and is incomplete. The sample consists of over a million clones, more than 75% of them appearing once. This sequence was found in a man aged 18 to 35 in good health. Some clones in this sample may be carry-over from other donors' samples. Sequenced input: memory CD4+ T cells from PBMCs. As to subset: CD45RA-negative fraction. This chain uses TRBV2 with TRBJ2-5; either TRBD1 or TRBD2 may supply D (5 bases each). The DNA for the CDR3 is TGTGCCACCTTGTCTGGGGGAGAGACCCAGTACTTC. Residues: CATLSGGETQYF.